Below, one T cell receptor (beta chain) is given with its context. PCR was performed using 60 Vbeta and 13 Jbeta primers. TCRdb keeps only in-frame clones here, not all; method: immunoSEQ multiplex PCR. Among fewer than 200,000 clones listed, about 80% were seen once. The CDR3 spans 16 residues. The V and J ends lost 3 bases and 9 bases, in that order; junction bases with no gene match: 8. Germline V gives CDR1 MDHEN, CDR2 SYDVKM. These data are taken from a study of cytomegalovirus exposure and HLA in healthy donors. Material: PBMCs. This TCR was recovered from a young woman in good health and CMV-seronegative. V and J are TRBV28 and TRBJ2-1; 13 bases map to TRBD2. CDR3 nucleotides: TGTGCCAGCAGTTTCATTGGACTAGCGGGAGCCGTTGAGCAGTTCTTC. The encoded protein is CASSFIGLAGAVEQFF.